The text below deals with one T cell receptor (beta chain). The antigen remains unidentified. The data were produced by immunoSEQ multiplex PCR, yet TCRdb's version contains in-frame clones alone and is incomplete. Of about 680,000 clones in the sample, approximately 88% were seen once. CDR3 length equals 17 residues. Looked up from germline, CDR1 is SEHNR and CDR2 is FQNEAQ (reference sequence). Trimming cost V 6 bases and J 1 base, with 21 bases left between them. This entry comes from a study of Ad26.COV2.S vaccination and SARS-CoV-2 variants. Findings and limits, study-wide: Substantial post-vaccination breadth of spike-specific CD8+ and CD4+ T cell responses was reported. It was found that vaccine and placebo recipients had similar non-spike TCR breadth.

Documented treatment: some 19 received Ad26.COV2.S at low or high dose, single or two shots; roughly five received placebo; per-sample allocation not given. Collection of the samples took place on day 63 after the first injection of vaccine or placebo. The clonotype was recovered from a person between 18 and 60 years old who received the Ad26.COV2.S COVID-19 vaccine or a placebo. Here the sequenced sample was peripheral blood, taken in a trial of Ad26.COV2.S vaccine versus placebo. The gene calls are TRBV7-9 and TRBJ1-1; D is unclear. The CDR3 DNA is TGTGCCAGCAGTTCAAACACGAACACGGAAGGGAACACTGAAGCTTTCTTT. Encoded protein: CASSSNTNTEGNTEAFF.